The next 15 T cell receptor beta chains were all read from a single sample in a study of T-cell memory formation after mild COVID-19. TCRdb re-derived calls from the 5' RACE reads in MiXCR, one entry per CDR3 protein. The table shows 130,000 to 150,000 distinct CDR3 sequences, with 6% to 7% occurring only once. The sample taken for sequencing was PBMCs or a T cell subset sorted from them (not recorded which). The receptors shown here come from an adult woman who had mild COVID-19 (a few samples of this study predate the infection). Cell type and time point are not known.

This clonotype showed up just a few times. The V and J genes are TRBV6-5 and TRBJ1-2; TRBD1 matches at 9 bases. Per the germline V gene, CDR1 is MNHEY and CDR2 is SVGAGI. Unmatched junction bases numbered 8, after V lost 1 base and J lost 8 bases. The CDR3 extends over 15 amino acids. The CDR3 reads CASSYWPQGARGYTF. For the CDR3, the DNA is TGTGCCAGCAGTTACTGGCCACAGGGGGCGCGGGGCTACACCTTC.

This clonotype was observed many times. The V call is TRBV5-6, the J call TRBJ2-7; maybe TRBD2 (5 bases). The V and J ends lost 0 bases and 4 bases respectively, with 8 bases between them. Germline CDR1 is SGHDT and CDR2 is YYEEEE. CDR3 length: 13 amino acids. CDR3: CASSLEPGYEQYF. CDR3 nucleotide sequence: TGTGCCAGCAGCTTGGAGCCGGGATACGAGCAGTACTTC.

The CDR3 loop reads CASTRPGGPYEQYF. The CDR3 bases are TGTGCCAGCACACGCCCCGGGGGGCCCTACGAGCAGTACTTC. The chain has TRBV25-1 and TRBJ2-7, with a weak D call TRBD2 (7 bases). This CDR3 region has 14 residues. The germline V gene has CDR1 MGHDK and CDR2 SYGVNS. V dropped 7 bases and J dropped 2 bases, with 15 bases sitting between them.

This clonotype has a count of ten or more. The rearrangement uses TRBV7-3 and TRBJ2-1, with TRBD2 matching over 9 bases. The V gene end was trimmed by 1 base and the J gene end by 2 bases; junction bases not matched to a gene: 0. Germline V CDR1 and CDR2: SGHTA, FQGTGA. The CDR3 loop spans 15 amino acids. Here the CDR3 DNA reads TGTGCCAGCAGCTTAAGCGGGGGGGCCTACAATGAGCAGTTCTTC. As protein: CASSLSGGAYNEQFF.

This clonotype has ten or more counts. J is TRBJ2-7 and V is TRBV5-8, with 9 bases that match TRBD1. CDR1 and CDR2 (germline): SGHTS, YDEGEE. The CDR3 is 14 residues long. V lost 4 bases, J lost 2 bases, and 4 bases stayed unmatched. CDR3 nucleotide sequence: TGTGCCAGCAGCCCCCGGGACAGGGCCTACGAGCAGTACTTC. Translating it yields CASSPRDRAYEQYF. Using reference TRBV5-8 and TRBJ2-7 for the parts outside the CDR3, the full variable domain is EAGVTQSPTHLIKTRGQQATLRCSPISGHTSVYWYQQALGLGLQFLLWYDEGEERNRGNFPPRFSGRQFPNYSSELNVNALELEDSALYLCASSPRDRAYEQYFGPGTRLTVT.

The sample holds a few counts of this clonotype. The chain is built from TRBV5-1 and TRBJ2-1, with 9 bases aligning to TRBD2. The J segment lost 4 bases and the V segment lost 0 bases, leaving 8 bases of the junction unmatched. The CDR3 totals 17 residues. Germline lookup yields CDR1 SGHRS and CDR2 YFSETQ. For the CDR3, the DNA is TGCGCCAGCAGCTTGGCCGACGCGGGGGGGCGATACAATGAGCAGTTCTTC. Amino acids: CASSLADAGGRYNEQFF.

This sequence joins TRBV5-1 and TRBJ2-7, with 9 bases that match TRBD1. From germline, CDR1 is SGHRS and CDR2 YFSETQ. The CDR3 is 16 amino acids. Losses at the gene ends were 7 bases for V and 1 base for J; bases not matched to a gene: 12. CDR3 sequence reads: CASGYTGTGLSYEQYF. The CDR3 DNA reads TGCGCCAGCGGCTATACCGGGACAGGGCTATCCTACGAGCAGTACTTC.

This clonotype showed up many times. This chain connects TRBV5-8 to TRBJ2-7; D gene ambiguous. The V gene lost 6 bases and the J gene lost 3 bases, with 7 bases spanning the gap. The CDR3 runs to 11 residues. Germline V gives CDR1 SGHTS, CDR2 YDEGEE. The CDR3: CASTLDYEQYF. CDR3 DNA sequence: TGTGCCAGCACCCTTGACTACGAGCAGTACTTC.

This clonotype was recorded at least ten times. The chain recombines TRBV5-1 with TRBJ2-7; D is possibly TRBD1 (5 bases). There are 14 residues in the CDR3. Germline values: CDR1 SGHRS, CDR2 YFSETQ. V dropped 2 bases and J dropped 1 base, with 10 bases sitting between them. The CDR3 region is CASSFSGSSYEQYF. CDR3 nucleotide sequence: TGCGCCAGCAGCTTCTCAGGGTCGTCCTACGAGCAGTACTTC.

The chain carries TRBV3-1 and TRBJ2-1, with D unclear. This CDR3 is built from 14 residues. In germline, CDR1 is LGHDT, CDR2 YNNKEL (reference sequence). V lost 0 bases to trimming and J lost 10 bases, with 13 bases between them. The CDR3, as DNA: TGTGCCAGCAGCCAAGAGGTCGGCCTGGACGAGCAGTTCTTC. This gives the protein CASSQEVGLDEQFF.

This clonotype was detected only a few times. J is TRBJ1-5 and V is TRBV20-1; D ambiguous. The CDR3 length is 12 residues. Trimming shortened V by 7 bases and J by 3 bases, and 10 bases separated the two germline ends. The germline CDR1 and CDR2 sequences are DFQATT and SNEGSKA (reference sequence). The CDR3 coding sequence is TGCAGTGGGCAAGCACCCAATCAGCCCCAGCATTTT. It codes for CSGQAPNQPQHF.

This clonotype has a handful of counts. This chain connects TRBV7-2 to TRBJ2-7; D is tentatively TRBD1 or TRBD2 (5 bases each). With 1 base removed from V and 4 bases from J, the gap between germline ends came to 20 bases. CDR1 is SGHTA and CDR2 is FQGNSA in the germline V gene. CDR3 size: 17 residues. DNA for the CDR3: TGTGCCAGCAGCTTAGGAGCCCCTAGGGGACGGGGTTACGAGCAGTACTTC. Its translation: CASSLGAPRGRGYEQYF.

This clonotype was seen a few times. This rearrangement joins TRBV12-3 or TRBV12-4 to TRBJ2-1; 9 bases line up with TRBD2. V shed 8 bases, J shed 4 bases, and the junction held 6 bases outside the gene matches. The CDR3 runs 14 residues. The CDR3 protein is CASLSGGPYNEQFF. Written as DNA, the CDR3 is TGTGCCAGCTTGAGCGGGGGGCCTTACAATGAGCAGTTCTTC.

The gene calls are TRBV11-2 and TRBJ2-2, with D possibly being TRBD2 (5 bases). The CDR3 totals 17 residues. Germline V gene lookup returns CDR1 SGHAT and CDR2 FQNNGV. Trimming took off 6 bases at V and 4 bases at J, with 21 bases between the two ends. The CDR3 nucleotides read TGTGCCAGCAGAAATCCCTACGGGGAGTTGGCCACCGGGGAGCTGTTTTTT. This sequence encodes CASRNPYGELATGELFF.

J is TRBJ2-5 and V is TRBV6-2 or TRBV6-3; 10 nucleotides match TRBD2. The ends lost 6 bases at V and 4 bases at J; junction bases unmatched: 5. The CDR3 has 14 amino acids. CDR1 and CDR2 from the germline V gene are MNHEY and SVGEGT. The CDR3 bases are TGTGCCAGCAGGATAGCGGGAGGTCGAGAGACCCAGTACTTC. Amino acid sequence: CASRIAGGRETQYF.